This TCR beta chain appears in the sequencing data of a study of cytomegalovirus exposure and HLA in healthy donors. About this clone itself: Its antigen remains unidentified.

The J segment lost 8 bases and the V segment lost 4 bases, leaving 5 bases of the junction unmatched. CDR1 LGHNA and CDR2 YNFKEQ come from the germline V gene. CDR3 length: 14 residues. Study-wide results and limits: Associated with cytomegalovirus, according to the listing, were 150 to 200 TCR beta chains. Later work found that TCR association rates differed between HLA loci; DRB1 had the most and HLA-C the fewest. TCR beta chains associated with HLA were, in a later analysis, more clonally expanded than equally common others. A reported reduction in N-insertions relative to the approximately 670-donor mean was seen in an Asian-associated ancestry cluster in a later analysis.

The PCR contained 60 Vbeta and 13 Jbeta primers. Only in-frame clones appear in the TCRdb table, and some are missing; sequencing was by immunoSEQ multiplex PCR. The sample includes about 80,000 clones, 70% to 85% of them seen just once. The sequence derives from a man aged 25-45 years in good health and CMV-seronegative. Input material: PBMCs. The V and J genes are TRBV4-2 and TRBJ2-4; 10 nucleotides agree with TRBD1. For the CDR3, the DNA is TGTGCCAGCAGCCGTTCCGGGACAGGGGACATTCAGTACTTC. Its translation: CASSRSGTGDIQYF.